Sequencing of this TCR beta chain was carried out in a study of blood T cell repertoires in COVID-19. Study-level background: The United States, Italy and Spain supplied acute and convalescent COVID-19 samples.

In the authors' methods: Amplification with reference gene primers provided the estimates of nucleated cell counts. TCRdb's copy holds only in-frame clones and misses some; the assay was immunoSEQ multiplex PCR. V and J calls and clone size follow that table, whereas D and trimming were derived from the DNA. The table records tens of thousands of clones, around four fifths of them present only once. Unmatched junction bases numbered 4, after V lost 1 base and J lost 5 bases. Germline values: CDR1 SGHNT, CDR2 YYREEE (reference sequence). The CDR3 has 14 amino acids. The sequenced material came from peripheral blood. V and J are TRBV5-4 and TRBJ1-2; 8 nucleotides agree with TRBD1. The receptor comes from a man aged 45 to 65 with active or convalescent COVID-19. The CDR3 protein is CASSLPGGVYGYTF. The CDR3 coding sequence is TGTGCCAGCAGCTTGCCAGGGGGCGTATATGGCTACACCTTC. Complete variable domain (other parts from reference TRBV5-4 and TRBJ1-2): ETGVTQSPTHLIKTRGQQVTLRCSSQSGHNTVSWYQQALGQGPQFIFQYYREEENGRGNFPPRFSGLQFPNYSSELNVNALELDDSALYLCASSLPGGVYGYTFGSGTRLTVV.